The clone carrying this T cell receptor beta chain was counted at least ten times. The germline gives CDR1 MNHEY, CDR2 SVGAGI. The CDR3 loop spans 15 amino acids. The V end was cut by 6 bases, the J end by 2 bases, with 16 bases between. 5'RACE with 10-nucleotide random UMIs generated the cDNA. TCRdb re-analysed the 5' RACE reads in MiXCR, keeping a single row per CDR3 protein. The data show around 94,000 distinct CDR3 sequences, around 3.3% seen once. The entry originates in a study of neurological immune-mediated disorders. The clonotype was recovered from a woman aged 18 to 35 with multiple sclerosis. The chain has TRBV6-5 and TRBJ2-5, with D maybe TRBD2 (6 bases). The material sequenced was PBMCs. CDR3 sequence reads: CASRPGGKSQETQYF. The CDR3 nucleotides are TGTGCCAGCAGACCTGGGGGGAAATCACAAGAGACCCAGTACTTC.